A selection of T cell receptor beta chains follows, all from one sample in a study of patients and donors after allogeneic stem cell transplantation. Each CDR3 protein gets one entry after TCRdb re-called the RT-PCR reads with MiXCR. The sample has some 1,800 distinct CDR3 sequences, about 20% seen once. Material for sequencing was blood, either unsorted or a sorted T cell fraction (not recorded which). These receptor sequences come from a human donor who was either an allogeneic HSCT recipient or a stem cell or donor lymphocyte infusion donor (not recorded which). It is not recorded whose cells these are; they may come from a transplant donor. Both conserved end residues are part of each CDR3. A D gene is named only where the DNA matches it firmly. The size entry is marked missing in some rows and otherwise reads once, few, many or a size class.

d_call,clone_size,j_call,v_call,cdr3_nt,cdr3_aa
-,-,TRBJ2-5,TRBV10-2,TGCGCCAGCAGTCATACAGAGACCCAGTACTTC,CASSHTETQYF
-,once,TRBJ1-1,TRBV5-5,TGTGCCAGCAGCTGGGGGCGGCGGGGCACTGAAGCTTTCTTT,CASSWGRRGTEAFF
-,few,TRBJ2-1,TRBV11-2,TGTGCCAGCAGCCCGGAGGGGCAGGGACGGCAGTTCTTC,CASSPEGQGRQFF
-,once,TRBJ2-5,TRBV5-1,TGCGCCAGCAGCTTGGGACAGCAGCGGGAGACCCAGTACTTC,CASSLGQQRETQYF
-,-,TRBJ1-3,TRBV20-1,TGCAGTGCTAGGGTCGATTCCTCTGGAAACACCATATATTTT,CSARVDSSGNTIYF
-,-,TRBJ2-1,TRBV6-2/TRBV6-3,TGTGCCAGCAAGCCGACTACCTACAATGAGCAGTTCTTC,CASKPTTYNEQFF
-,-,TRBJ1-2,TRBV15,TGTGCCACCAGCAGCTCACACGCCGTCTACACCTTC,CATSSSHAVYTF
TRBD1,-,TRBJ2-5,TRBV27,TGTGCCAGCAGTCTTCAGGGGGCCGTAGAGACCCAGTACTTC,CASSLQGAVETQYF
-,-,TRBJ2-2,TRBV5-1,TGCGCCAGCAGCATGGGAGCAGCGAGGGAGCTGTTTTTT,CASSMGAARELFF
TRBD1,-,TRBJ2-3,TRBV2,TGTGCCAGCAGACGGACAGGGGCGCCAGATACGCAGTATTTT,CASRRTGAPDTQYF